Below, one T cell receptor (beta chain) is given with its context. This CDR3 has 16 residues. The V and J ends lost 1 base and 7 bases respectively, with 19 bases between them. Germline-derived CDR1 and CDR2 are SEHNR and FQNEAQ (reference sequence). The sample belongs to a study of control samples from healthy donors and cancer patients. Produced via immunoSEQ multiplex PCR; TCRdb's table is partial and in-frame only. The table has approximately 110,000 clones, about nine tenths seen once. The origin of this receptor is a human donor in good health. The donor label of this sample is uncertain. The sequenced material came from blood. The chain combines TRBV7-9 with TRBJ1-1, with D unclear. CDR3 residues: CASSLDLAGPIREAFF. Here the CDR3 DNA reads TGTGCCAGCAGCTTAGACCTCGCCGGTCCCATTCGTGAAGCTTTCTTT.